These 24 T cell receptor beta chains were sequenced from one sample in a study of PD-L1 blockade in urothelial cancer. Generated by immunoSEQ multiplex PCR, the TCRdb table keeps only in-frame clones and is missing some. The sample has over 15,000 clones, roughly 87% seen once. The sequencing used PBMCs, collected around atezolizumab (anti-PD-L1) treatment. Source of these receptors: a man aged 50 to 60 with urothelial cancer.

V usage is TRBV2 and J usage is TRBJ2-5, with 8 bases fitting TRBD2. This CDR3 has 15 residues. Unmatched junction bases numbered 5, after V lost 0 bases and J lost 5 bases. Germline-derived CDR1 and CDR2 are SNHLY and FYNNEI. As DNA, the CDR3 is TGTGCCAGCAGTGAAGCCGGGGGGGCGTGGGAGACCCAGTACTTC. It yields the protein CASSEAGGAWETQYF.

The chain has TRBV27 and TRBJ2-5; 7 nucleotides line up with TRBD1. Germline-derived CDR1 and CDR2 are MNHEY and SMNVEV (reference sequence). The CDR3 spans 14 residues. The ends lost 4 bases at V and 3 bases at J; junction bases unmatched: 5. The CDR3: CASSYSGQKETQYF. DNA for the CDR3: TGTGCCAGCAGTTACTCGGGACAGAAAGAGACCCAGTACTTC.

The chain recombines TRBV2 with TRBJ2-2; 15 nucleotides agree with TRBD2. There are 18 residues in the CDR3. Germline trimming cut 6 bases from V and 6 bases from J; bases unmatched to any gene: 11. Germline V CDR1 and CDR2: SNHLY, FYNNEI. For the CDR3, the DNA is TGTGCCAGCAGAGACATGGGACTAGCGGGAGGTGAGGCCGGGGAGCTGTTTTTT. Translation gives CASRDMGLAGGEAGELFF.

The chain uses TRBV28 and TRBJ2-7; D might be TRBD1 (6 bases). Germline-derived CDR1 and CDR2 are MDHEN and SYDVKM. CDR3 length equals 16 residues. Trimming cost V 0 bases and J 0 bases, with 12 bases left between them. The CDR3 sequence: CASSLWWGQSSYEQYF. The CDR3, as DNA: TGTGCCAGCAGTTTATGGTGGGGGCAGAGCTCCTACGAGCAGTACTTC.

The gene calls are TRBV30 and TRBJ2-5; 8 bases line up with TRBD1. CDR1 is GTSNPN, CDR2 SVGIG, per germline (reference sequence). The CDR3 is made up of 12 amino acids. The ends lost 5 bases at V and 2 bases at J; junction bases unmatched: 1. CDR3: CAWHRGQETQYF. DNA of the CDR3: TGTGCCTGGCACAGGGGGCAAGAGACCCAGTACTTC.

This chain links TRBV19 with TRBJ1-1; the D is unclear. From germline, CDR1 is LNHDA and CDR2 SQIVND (reference sequence). V lost 4 bases and J lost 0, with 3 bases in between. The CDR3 spans 12 residues. The CDR3 protein is CASSTLNTEAFF. In nucleotides, the CDR3 is TGTGCCAGTAGTACTTTGAACACTGAAGCTTTCTTT.

The chain carries TRBV7-9 and TRBJ1-6; 9 positions match TRBD1. The CDR3 is 15 residues long. Unmatched junction bases numbered 7, after V lost 6 bases and J lost 7 bases. Germline V lookup: CDR1 SEHNR, CDR2 FQNEAQ (reference sequence). The CDR3 sequence is CASRSGQGGNSPLHF. CDR3 coding DNA: TGTGCCAGCAGATCGGGACAGGGTGGAAATTCACCCCTCCACTTT.

The rearrangement links TRBV6-6 to TRBJ1-3, with a possible D match to TRBD1 (6 bases). The germline V gene has CDR1 MNHNY and CDR2 SVGAGI (reference sequence). V was cut by 5 bases and J by 4 bases, with 18 bases left in between. The CDR3 length is 16 residues. CDR3 in DNA: TGTGCCAGCAGTCCCTCACGGGGGGCGGTAGGAAACACCATATATTTT. This translates into CASSPSRGAVGNTIYF.

The chain couples TRBV6-4 to TRBJ2-3, with D tentatively TRBD2 (6 bases). The V gene lost 6 bases and the J gene lost 2 bases, with 12 bases spanning the gap. This CDR3 comprises 14 residues. Germline values: CDR1 MRHNA, CDR2 SNTAGT. CDR3 in amino acids: CASSDSGYTDTQYF. CDR3 sequence (DNA): TGTGCCAGCAGCGATAGCGGTTACACAGATACGCAGTATTTT.

This clone appeared a single time. The chain is built from TRBV5-6 and TRBJ2-7, with 9 bases lining up with TRBD1. The CDR3 covers 15 residues. The V segment lost 5 bases and the J segment 2 bases; nucleotides outside the gene matches: 8. Looked up from germline, CDR1 is SGHDT and CDR2 is YYEEEE. The CDR3, as DNA: TGTGCCAGCAGATATGGACAGGGGCCACCCTACGAGCAGTACTTC. This translates into CASRYGQGPPYEQYF.

The CDR3 reads CASSFDRGQETQYF. CDR3 DNA: TGTGCCAGCAGCTTCGACAGGGGCCAAGAGACCCAGTACTTC. This chain uses TRBV7-8 with TRBJ2-5; TRBD1 agrees at 8 bases. With 3 bases clipped from V and 1 base from J, the junction kept 1 base outside the gene matches. Germline assignment: CDR1 SGHVS and CDR2 FQNEAQ. This CDR3 has 14 residues. Looking up the rest from reference TRBV7-8 and TRBJ2-5 gives the full variable domain: GAGVSQSPRYKVAKRGQDVALRCDPISGHVSLFWYQQALGQGPEFLTYFQNEAQLDKSGLPSDRFFAERPEGSVSTLKIQRTQQEDSAVYLCASSFDRGQETQYFGPGTRLLVL.

The chain links TRBV7-8 to TRBJ1-1; possibly TRBD1 for D (6 bases). V was trimmed by 4 bases and J by 7 bases, leaving 10 bases between them. Germline V gives CDR1 SGHVS, CDR2 FQNEAQ. The CDR3 contains 12 residues. Here the CDR3 reads CASSYGQIEAFF. The CDR3 nucleotides read TGTGCCAGCAGCTACGGACAGATTGAAGCTTTCTTT.

This chain's CDR3 is CCGGPTPPNTEAFF. DNA of the CDR3: TGTTGCGGGGGCCCTACCCCCCCGAACACTGAAGCTTTCTTT. This chain connects TRBV6-1 to TRBJ1-1; D is possibly TRBD1 (6 bases). CDR1 is MNHNS and CDR2 is SASEGT in the germline V gene. This CDR3 has 14 residues.

This clone has just one count. Here the CDR3 reads CASSVDPDSYEQYF. CDR3 DNA: TGTGCCAGCAGCGTAGATCCAGATTCCTACGAGCAGTACTTC. The chain carries TRBV9 and TRBJ2-7; D gene unclear. Germline CDR1 and CDR2: SGDLS and YYNGEE. The CDR3 sequence is 14 residues long. With 0 bases removed from V and 1 base from J, the gap between germline ends came to 8 bases.

A single count supports this clone. V gene TRBV5-8 combines with J gene TRBJ2-3; D may be TRBD1 (5 bases). V lost 3 bases, J lost 4 bases, and 18 bases lay in between. Germline-derived CDR1 and CDR2 are SGHTS and YDEGEE. The CDR3 has 16 residues. The CDR3 is CASSSRTSSISDTQYF. The CDR3 DNA sequence: TGTGCCAGCAGCTCCCGGACATCCAGCATCTCAGATACGCAGTATTTT.

This rearrangement joins TRBV5-1 to TRBJ2-3; 9 positions match TRBD2. The CDR3 runs to 16 residues. Trimming removed 4 bases from V and 4 bases from J; junction bases left unmatched: 10. Germline values: CDR1 SGHRS, CDR2 YFSETQ. The DNA of the CDR3 is TGCGCCAGCAGCGTTACTAGCGGGCAGCGCGCAGATACGCAGTATTTT. This sequence encodes CASSVTSGQRADTQYF.

J is TRBJ2-5 and V is TRBV7-2; the match to TRBD2 covers 9 bases. The germline CDR1 and CDR2 sequences are SGHTA and FQGNSA. V gave up 5 bases and J gave up 4 bases; unmatched junction bases: 5. CDR3 length equals 14 residues. As DNA, the CDR3 is TGTGCCAGCAGCCGCGGGACTAGCCGAGAGACCCAGTACTTC. Encoded protein: CASSRGTSRETQYF.

There are a few counts of this clone. The chain is built from TRBV30 and TRBJ2-1, with 7 bases matching TRBD2. The CDR3 is made up of 16 amino acids. Trimming cost V 2 bases and J 5 bases; bases outside gene matches: 12. The germline V gene encodes CDR1 GTSNPN and CDR2 SVGIG (reference sequence). CDR3 nucleotides: TGTGCCTGGAGTCCCCCGGCGGGAGCCCGCAACAATGAGCAGTTCTTC. This sequence encodes CAWSPPAGARNNEQFF.

The rearrangement links TRBV19 to TRBJ2-3; tentative D call: TRBD2 (6 bases). Germline V lookup: CDR1 LNHDA, CDR2 SQIVND (reference sequence). This CDR3 spans 14 amino acids. The germline V and J ends were trimmed by 5 bases and 0 bases, with 9 bases remaining between them. CDR3 in DNA: TGTGCCAGTAGTGCGGGGTATAGCACAGATACGCAGTATTTT. This sequence encodes CASSAGYSTDTQYF.

The V and J genes are TRBV6-1 and TRBJ2-3; 10 positions match TRBD2. Germline trimming cut 2 bases from V and 0 bases from J; bases unmatched to any gene: 2. The CDR3 has 16 residues. From germline, CDR1 is MNHNS and CDR2 SASEGT. The CDR3 spells CASSELAGDSTDTQYF. CDR3 in DNA: TGTGCCAGCAGTGAACTAGCGGGGGATAGCACAGATACGCAGTATTTT.

The chain has TRBV9 and TRBJ2-1; the match to TRBD1 covers 7 bases. This CDR3 is built from 16 residues. From germline, CDR1 is SGDLS and CDR2 YYNGEE. The V segment lost 0 bases and the J segment 7 bases; nucleotides outside the gene matches: 10. In nucleotides, the CDR3 is TGTGCCAGCAGCGTAGACCCGGAAGGGGGCGCGAATGAGCAGTTCTTC. Translation gives CASSVDPEGGANEQFF. Drawing the rest from reference TRBV9 and TRBJ2-1, the complete variable domain is DSGVTQTPKHLITATGQRVTLRCSPRSGDLSVYWYQQSLDQGLQFLIQYYNGEERAKGNILERFSAQQFPDLHSELNLSSLELGDSALYFCASSVDPEGGANEQFFGPGTRLTVL.

The rearrangement uses TRBV7-2 and TRBJ2-7, with 9 bases that match TRBD2. Looked up from germline, CDR1 is SGHTA and CDR2 is FQGNSA. This CDR3 has 15 residues. J gave up 2 bases and V 5 bases, and 7 bases lay outside the gene matches. The CDR3 reads CASSLLAGTAYEQYF. The CDR3 DNA sequence: TGTGCCAGCAGCCTTCTAGCGGGGACCGCCTACGAGCAGTACTTC.

The chain is built from TRBV30 and TRBJ2-7; 7 nucleotides agree with TRBD1. Germline V gives CDR1 GTSNPN, CDR2 SVGIG (reference sequence). The ends lost 4 bases at V and 2 bases at J; junction bases unmatched: 8. This CDR3 is 14 amino acids long. CDR3 protein: CAWKFKGAAYEQYF. In DNA form, the CDR3 reads TGTGCCTGGAAGTTCAAGGGGGCGGCCTACGAGCAGTACTTC.

The chain uses TRBV11-3 and TRBJ2-1; 9 bases align to TRBD2. The CDR3 extends over 15 amino acids. CDR1 and CDR2 from the germline V gene are SGHNT and YENEEA. V lost 2 bases to trimming and J lost 5 bases; unmatched junction nucleotides: 4. CDR3 sequence reads: CASSLMAGGDNEQFF. The CDR3 bases are TGTGCCAGCAGCTTAATGGCGGGAGGGGACAATGAGCAGTTCTTC.